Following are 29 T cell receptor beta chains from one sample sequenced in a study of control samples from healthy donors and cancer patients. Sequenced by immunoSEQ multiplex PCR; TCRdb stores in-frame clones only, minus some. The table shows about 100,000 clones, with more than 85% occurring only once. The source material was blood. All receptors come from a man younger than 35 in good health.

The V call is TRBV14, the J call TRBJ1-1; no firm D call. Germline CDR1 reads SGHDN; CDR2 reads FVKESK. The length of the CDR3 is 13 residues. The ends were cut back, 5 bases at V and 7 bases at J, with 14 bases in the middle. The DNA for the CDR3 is TGTGCCAGCAGCGAAATGGTGGTGGGTGAAGCTTTCTTT. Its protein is CASSEMVVGEAFF.

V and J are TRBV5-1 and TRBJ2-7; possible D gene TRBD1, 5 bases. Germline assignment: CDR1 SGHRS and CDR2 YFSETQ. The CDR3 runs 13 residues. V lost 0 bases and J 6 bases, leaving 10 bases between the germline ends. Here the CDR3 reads CASSLEGRGEQYF. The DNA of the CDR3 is TGCGCCAGCAGCTTGGAGGGGCGCGGCGAGCAGTACTTC.

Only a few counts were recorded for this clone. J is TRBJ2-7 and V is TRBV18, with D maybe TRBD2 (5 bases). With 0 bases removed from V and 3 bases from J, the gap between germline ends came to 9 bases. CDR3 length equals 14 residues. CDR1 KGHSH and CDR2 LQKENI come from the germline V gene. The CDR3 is CASSPPPGIYEQYF. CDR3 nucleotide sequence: TGTGCCAGCTCACCACCGCCGGGAATCTACGAGCAGTACTTC.

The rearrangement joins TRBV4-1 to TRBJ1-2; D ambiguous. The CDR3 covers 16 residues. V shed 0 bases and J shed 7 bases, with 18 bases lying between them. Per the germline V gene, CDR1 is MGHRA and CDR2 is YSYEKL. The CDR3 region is CASSQEATARAGGYTF. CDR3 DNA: TGCGCCAGCAGCCAAGAAGCCACGGCAAGGGCGGGTGGCTACACCTTC.

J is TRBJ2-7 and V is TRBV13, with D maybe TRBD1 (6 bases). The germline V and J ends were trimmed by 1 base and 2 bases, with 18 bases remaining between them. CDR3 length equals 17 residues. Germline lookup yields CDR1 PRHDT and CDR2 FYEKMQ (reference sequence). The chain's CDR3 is CASSLASEAGATYEQYF. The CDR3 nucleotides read TGTGCCAGCAGCTTAGCCTCGGAGGCAGGGGCAACCTACGAGCAGTACTTC.

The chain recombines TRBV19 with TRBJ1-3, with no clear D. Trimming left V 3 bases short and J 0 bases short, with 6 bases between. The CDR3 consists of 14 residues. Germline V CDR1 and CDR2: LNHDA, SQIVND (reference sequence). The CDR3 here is CASSMLGSGNTIYF. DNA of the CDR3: TGTGCCAGTAGTATGCTGGGCTCTGGAAACACCATATATTTT.

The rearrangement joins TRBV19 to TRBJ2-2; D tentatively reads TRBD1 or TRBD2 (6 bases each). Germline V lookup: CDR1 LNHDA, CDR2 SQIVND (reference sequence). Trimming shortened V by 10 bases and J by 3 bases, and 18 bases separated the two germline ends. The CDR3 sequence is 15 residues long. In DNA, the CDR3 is TGTGCCACCGGAGAGGGGGGCACGTACACCGGGGAGCTGTTTTTT. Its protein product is CATGEGGTYTGELFF.

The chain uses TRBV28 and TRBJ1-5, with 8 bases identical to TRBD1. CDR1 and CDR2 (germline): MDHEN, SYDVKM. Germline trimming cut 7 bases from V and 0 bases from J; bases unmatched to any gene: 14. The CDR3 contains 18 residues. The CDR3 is CASITRTGQGDSNQPQHF. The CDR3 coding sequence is TGTGCCAGCATAACCCGGACAGGGCAAGGGGATAGCAATCAGCCCCAGCATTTT.

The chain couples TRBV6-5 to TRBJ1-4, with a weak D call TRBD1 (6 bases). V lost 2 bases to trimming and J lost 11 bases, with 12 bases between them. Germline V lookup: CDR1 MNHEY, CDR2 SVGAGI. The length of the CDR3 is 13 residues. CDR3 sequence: CASSYLGARKLFF. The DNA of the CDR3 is TGTGCCAGCAGTTACCTGGGGGCTCGGAAACTGTTTTTT.

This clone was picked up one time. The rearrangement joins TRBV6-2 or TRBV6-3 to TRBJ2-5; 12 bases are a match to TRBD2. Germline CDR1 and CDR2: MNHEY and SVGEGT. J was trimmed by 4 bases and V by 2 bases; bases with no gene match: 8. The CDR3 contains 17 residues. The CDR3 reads CASSYDPGTSGLETQYF. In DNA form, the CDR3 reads TGTGCCAGCAGTTACGACCCCGGGACTAGCGGGTTAGAGACCCAGTACTTC.

CDR3 sequence: CASSESTGRSSYNEQFF. In DNA, the CDR3 is TGCGCCAGCAGTGAGTCGACGGGGCGAAGCTCCTACAATGAGCAGTTCTTC. This sequence joins TRBV10-1 and TRBJ2-1; the D gene could be TRBD1 or TRBD2 (5 bases each). This CDR3 region has 17 residues. Germline V lookup: CDR1 WNHNN, CDR2 SYGVQD (reference sequence). The V end was cut by 0 bases, the J end by 0 bases, with 12 bases between.

The CDR3 is CASSQRISSGGSTDTQYF. DNA for the CDR3: TGTGCCAGCAGCCAAAGGATATCTAGCGGGGGTAGCACAGATACGCAGTATTTT. V usage is TRBV4-2 and J usage is TRBJ2-3; 10 nucleotides align to TRBD2. Germline V CDR1 and CDR2: LGHNA, YNFKEQ. The trim removed 2 bases at V and 0 bases at J, leaving 8 bases unmatched. CDR3 length: 18 residues.

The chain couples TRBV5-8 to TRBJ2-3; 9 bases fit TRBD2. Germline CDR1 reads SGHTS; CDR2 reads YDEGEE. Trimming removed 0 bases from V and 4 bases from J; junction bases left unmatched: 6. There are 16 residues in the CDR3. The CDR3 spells CASSLGLAGLSDTQYF. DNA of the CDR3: TGTGCCAGCAGCTTGGGCCTAGCGGGGCTCTCAGATACGCAGTATTTT.

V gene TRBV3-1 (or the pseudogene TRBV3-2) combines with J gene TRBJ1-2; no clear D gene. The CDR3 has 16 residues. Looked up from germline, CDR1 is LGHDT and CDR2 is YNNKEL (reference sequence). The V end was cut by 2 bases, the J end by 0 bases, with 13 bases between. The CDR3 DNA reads TGTGCCAGCAGCCAAACCCTTTCCAGCGCTAACTATGGCTACACCTTC. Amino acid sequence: CASSQTLSSANYGYTF.

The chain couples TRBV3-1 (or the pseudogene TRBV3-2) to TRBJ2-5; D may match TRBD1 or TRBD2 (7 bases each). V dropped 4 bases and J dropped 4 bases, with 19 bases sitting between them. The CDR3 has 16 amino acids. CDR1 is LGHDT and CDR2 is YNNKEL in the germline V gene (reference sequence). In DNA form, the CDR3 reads TGTGCCAGCAGCCTGCAGGGGGGGCTCTCCCGAGAGACCCAGTACTTC. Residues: CASSLQGGLSRETQYF.

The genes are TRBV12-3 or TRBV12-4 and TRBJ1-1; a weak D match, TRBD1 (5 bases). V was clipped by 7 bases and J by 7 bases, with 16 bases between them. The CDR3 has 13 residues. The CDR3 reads CASTLPQGNEAFF. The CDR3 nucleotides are TGTGCCAGCACCCTCCCGCAGGGAAATGAAGCTTTCTTT.

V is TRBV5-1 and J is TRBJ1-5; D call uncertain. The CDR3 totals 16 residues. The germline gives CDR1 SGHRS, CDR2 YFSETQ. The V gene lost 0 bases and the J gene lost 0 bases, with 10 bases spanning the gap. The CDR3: CASSLAGPGSNQPQHF. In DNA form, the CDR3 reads TGCGCCAGCAGCTTGGCCGGGCCAGGTAGCAATCAGCCCCAGCATTTT.

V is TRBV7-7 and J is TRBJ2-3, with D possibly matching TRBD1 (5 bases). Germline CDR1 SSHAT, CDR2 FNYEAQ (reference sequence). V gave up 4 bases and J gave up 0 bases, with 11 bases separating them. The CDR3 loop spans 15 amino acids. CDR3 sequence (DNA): TGTGCCAGCAGCTACACGACAGCTAGCACAGATACGCAGTATTTT. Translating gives CASSYTTASTDTQYF.

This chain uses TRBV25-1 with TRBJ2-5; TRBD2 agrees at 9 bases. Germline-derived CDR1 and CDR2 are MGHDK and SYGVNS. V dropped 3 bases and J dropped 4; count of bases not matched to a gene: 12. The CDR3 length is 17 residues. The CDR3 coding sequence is TGTGCCAGCAGTGACCCCCCGGGACTAGCTGGAGGAGAGACCCAGTACTTC. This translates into CASSDPPGLAGGETQYF.

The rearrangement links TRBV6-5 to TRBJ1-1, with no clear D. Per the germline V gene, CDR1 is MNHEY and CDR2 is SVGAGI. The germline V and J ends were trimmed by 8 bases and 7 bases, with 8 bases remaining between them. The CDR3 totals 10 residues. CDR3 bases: TGTGCCAGCGAGGAGGGTGAAGCTTTCTTT. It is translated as CASEEGEAFF.

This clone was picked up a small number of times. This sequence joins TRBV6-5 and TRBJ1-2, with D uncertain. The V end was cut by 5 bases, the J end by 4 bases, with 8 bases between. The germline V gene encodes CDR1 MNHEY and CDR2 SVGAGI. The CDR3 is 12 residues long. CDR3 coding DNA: TGTGCCAGCAGTCGAGTCCCCTATGGCTACACCTTC. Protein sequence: CASSRVPYGYTF.

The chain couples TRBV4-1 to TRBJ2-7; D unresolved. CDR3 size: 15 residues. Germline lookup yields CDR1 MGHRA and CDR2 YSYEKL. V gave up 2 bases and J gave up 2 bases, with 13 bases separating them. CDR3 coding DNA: TGCGCCAGCAGCCAATCCCCGGAAGACACCTACGAGCAGTACTTC. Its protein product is CASSQSPEDTYEQYF.

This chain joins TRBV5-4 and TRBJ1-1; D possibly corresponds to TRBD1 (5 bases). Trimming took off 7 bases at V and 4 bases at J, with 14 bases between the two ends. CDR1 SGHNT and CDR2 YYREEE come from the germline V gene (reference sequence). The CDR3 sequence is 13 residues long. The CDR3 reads CASEQDQGTEAFF. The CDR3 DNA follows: TGTGCCAGCGAACAGGACCAGGGCACTGAAGCTTTCTTT.

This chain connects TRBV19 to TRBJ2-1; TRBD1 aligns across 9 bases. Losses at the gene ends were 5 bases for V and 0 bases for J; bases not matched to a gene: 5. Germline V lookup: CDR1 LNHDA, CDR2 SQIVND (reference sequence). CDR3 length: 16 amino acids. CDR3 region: CASSLSGQGSYNEQFF. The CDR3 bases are TGTGCCAGTAGTCTTTCGGGACAGGGCTCCTACAATGAGCAGTTCTTC.

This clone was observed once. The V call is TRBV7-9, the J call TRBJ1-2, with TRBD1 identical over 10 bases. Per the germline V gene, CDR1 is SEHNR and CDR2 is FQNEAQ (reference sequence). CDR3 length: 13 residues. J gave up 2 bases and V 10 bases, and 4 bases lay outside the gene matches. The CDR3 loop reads CATRQGANYGYTF. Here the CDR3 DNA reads TGTGCCACGAGACAGGGGGCGAACTATGGCTACACCTTC.

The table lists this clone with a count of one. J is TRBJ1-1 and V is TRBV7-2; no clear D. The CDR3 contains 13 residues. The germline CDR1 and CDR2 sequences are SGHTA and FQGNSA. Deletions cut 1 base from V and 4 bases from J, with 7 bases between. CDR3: CASSLGAITEAFF. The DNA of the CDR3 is TGTGCCAGCAGCTTAGGGGCAATCACTGAAGCTTTCTTT.

Here the CDR3 DNA reads TGTGCCAGCTCACCACCTCTCGGCCAAAAATCGAACACCGGGGAGCTGTTTTTT. Its protein product is CASSPPLGQKSNTGELFF. The V and J genes are TRBV18 and TRBJ2-2; the D is unclear. CDR1 is KGHSH, CDR2 LQKENI, per germline. The CDR3 consists of 18 residues. V was trimmed by 0 bases and J by 0 bases, leaving 14 bases between them.

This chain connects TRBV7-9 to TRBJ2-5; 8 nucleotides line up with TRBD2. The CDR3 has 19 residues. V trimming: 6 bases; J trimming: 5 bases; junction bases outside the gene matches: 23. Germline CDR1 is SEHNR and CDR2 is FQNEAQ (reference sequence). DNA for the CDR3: TGTGCCAGCAGTTTTGTTATTAGCGGTAGCGGGATTTTAATGGAGACCCAGTACTTC. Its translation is CASSFVISGSGILMETQYF. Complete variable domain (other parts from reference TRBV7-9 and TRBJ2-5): DTGVSQNPRHKITKRGQNVTFRCDPISEHNRLYWYRQTLGQGPEFLTYFQNEAQLEKSRLLSDRFSAERPKGSFSTLEIQRTEQGDSAMYLCASSFVISGSGILMETQYFGPGTRLLVL.

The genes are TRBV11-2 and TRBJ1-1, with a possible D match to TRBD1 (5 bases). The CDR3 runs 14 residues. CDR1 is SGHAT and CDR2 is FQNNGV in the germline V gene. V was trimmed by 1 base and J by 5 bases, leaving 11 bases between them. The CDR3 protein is CASSLVGVGTEAFF. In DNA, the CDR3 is TGTGCCAGCAGCTTAGTGGGGGTCGGGACTGAAGCTTTCTTT. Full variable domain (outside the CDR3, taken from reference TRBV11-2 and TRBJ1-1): EAGVAQSPRYKIIEKRQSVAFWCNPISGHATLYWYQQILGQGPKLLIQFQNNGVVDDSQLPKDRFSAERLKGVDSTLKIQPAKLEDSAVYLCASSLVGVGTEAFFGQGTRLTVV.